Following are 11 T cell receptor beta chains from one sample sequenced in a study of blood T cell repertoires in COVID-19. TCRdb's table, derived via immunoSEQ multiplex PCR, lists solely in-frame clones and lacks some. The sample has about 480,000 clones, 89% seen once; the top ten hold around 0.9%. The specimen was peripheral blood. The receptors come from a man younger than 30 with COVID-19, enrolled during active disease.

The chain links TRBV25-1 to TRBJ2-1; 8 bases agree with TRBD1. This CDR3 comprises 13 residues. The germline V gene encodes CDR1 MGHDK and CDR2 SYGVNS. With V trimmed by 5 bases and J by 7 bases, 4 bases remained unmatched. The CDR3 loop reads CASSYTGGNEQFF. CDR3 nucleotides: TGTGCCAGCAGTTATACAGGGGGAAATGAGCAGTTCTTC.

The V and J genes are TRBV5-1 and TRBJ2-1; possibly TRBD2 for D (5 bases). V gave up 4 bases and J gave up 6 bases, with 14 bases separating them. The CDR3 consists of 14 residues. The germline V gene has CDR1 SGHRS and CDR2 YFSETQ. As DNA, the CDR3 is TGCGCCAGCAGCGAGGGTCTAGTAGTCAATGAGCAGTTCTTC. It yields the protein CASSEGLVVNEQFF.

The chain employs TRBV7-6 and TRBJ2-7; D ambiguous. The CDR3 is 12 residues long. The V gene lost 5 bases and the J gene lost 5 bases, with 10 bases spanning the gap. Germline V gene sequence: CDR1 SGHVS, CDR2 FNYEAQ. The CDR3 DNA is TGTGCCAGCAGCCACTACCTGGACGAGCAGTACTTC. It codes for CASSHYLDEQYF.

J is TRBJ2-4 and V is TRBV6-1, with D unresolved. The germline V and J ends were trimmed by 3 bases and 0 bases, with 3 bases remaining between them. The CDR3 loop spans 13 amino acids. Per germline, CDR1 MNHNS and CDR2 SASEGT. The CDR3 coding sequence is TGTGCCAGCAGTGACAGAGCCAAAAACATTCAGTACTTC. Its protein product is CASSDRAKNIQYF.

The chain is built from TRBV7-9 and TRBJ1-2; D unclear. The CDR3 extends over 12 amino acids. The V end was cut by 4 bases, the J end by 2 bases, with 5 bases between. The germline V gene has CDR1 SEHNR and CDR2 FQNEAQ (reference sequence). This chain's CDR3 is CASSSFNYGYTF. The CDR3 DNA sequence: TGTGCCAGCAGCTCCTTCAACTATGGCTACACCTTC.

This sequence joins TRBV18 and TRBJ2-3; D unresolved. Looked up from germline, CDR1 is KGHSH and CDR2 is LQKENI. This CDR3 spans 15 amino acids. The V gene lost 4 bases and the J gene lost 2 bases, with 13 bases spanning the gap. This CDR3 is CASSRHLGDTDTQYF. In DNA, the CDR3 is TGTGCCAGCTCACGGCATCTAGGAGACACAGATACGCAGTATTTT. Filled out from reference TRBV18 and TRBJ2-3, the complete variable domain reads NAGVMQNPRHLVRRRGQEARLRCSPMKGHSHVYWYRQLPEEGLKFMVYLQKENIIDESGMPKERFSAEFPKEGPSILRIQQVVRGDSAAYFCASSRHLGDTDTQYFGPGTRLTVL.

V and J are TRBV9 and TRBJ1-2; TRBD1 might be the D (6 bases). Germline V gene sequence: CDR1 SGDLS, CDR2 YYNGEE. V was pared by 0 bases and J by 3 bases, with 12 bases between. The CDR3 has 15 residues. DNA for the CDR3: TGTGCCAGCAGCGTAGATGGCAGGGGTGACTATGGCTACACCTTC. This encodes CASSVDGRGDYGYTF.

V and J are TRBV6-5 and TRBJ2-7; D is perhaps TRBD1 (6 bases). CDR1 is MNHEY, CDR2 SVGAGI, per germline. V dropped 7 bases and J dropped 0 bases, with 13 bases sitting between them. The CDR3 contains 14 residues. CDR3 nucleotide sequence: TGTGCCAGCACCTTGGACAGCCGCTCCTACGAGCAGTACTTC. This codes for CASTLDSRSYEQYF.

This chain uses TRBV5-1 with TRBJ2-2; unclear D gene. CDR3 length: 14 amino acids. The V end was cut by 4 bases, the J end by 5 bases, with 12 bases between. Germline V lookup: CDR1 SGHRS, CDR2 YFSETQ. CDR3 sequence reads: CASSVRHRTGELFF. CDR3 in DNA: TGCGCCAGCAGCGTGAGACACAGAACCGGGGAGCTGTTTTTT.

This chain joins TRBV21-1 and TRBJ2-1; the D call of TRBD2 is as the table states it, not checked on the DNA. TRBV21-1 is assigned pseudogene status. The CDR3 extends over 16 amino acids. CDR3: CASSKAVSGRANEQFF. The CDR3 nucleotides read TGTGCCAGCAGCAAAGCAGTCAGCGGGAGGGCCAATGAGCAGTTCTTC.

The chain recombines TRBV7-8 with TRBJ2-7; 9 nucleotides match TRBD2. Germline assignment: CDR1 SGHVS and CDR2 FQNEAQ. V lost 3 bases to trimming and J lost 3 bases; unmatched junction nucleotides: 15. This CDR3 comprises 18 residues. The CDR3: CASSFLQFSSGTFYEQYF. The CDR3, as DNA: TGTGCCAGCAGCTTCCTCCAGTTCTCTAGCGGGACCTTCTACGAGCAGTACTTC.